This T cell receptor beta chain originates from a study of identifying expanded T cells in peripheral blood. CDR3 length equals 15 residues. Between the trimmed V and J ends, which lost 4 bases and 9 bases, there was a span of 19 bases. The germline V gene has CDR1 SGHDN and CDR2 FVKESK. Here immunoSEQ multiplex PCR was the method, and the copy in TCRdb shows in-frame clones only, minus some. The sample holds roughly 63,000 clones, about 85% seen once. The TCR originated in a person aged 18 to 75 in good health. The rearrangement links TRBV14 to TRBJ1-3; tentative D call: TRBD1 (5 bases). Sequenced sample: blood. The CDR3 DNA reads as TGTGCCAGCAGCCCGGGACGGCTGGGGGGACGCACCATATATTTT. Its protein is CASSPGRLGGRTIYF.